This T cell receptor (beta chain) derives from a study of T cell responses to AZD1222 COVID-19 vaccine. The assay was immunoSEQ multiplex PCR, and TCRdb's table has in-frame clones only and misses some. Among roughly 99,000 clones listed, 87% were seen once. The CDR3 sequence is 14 residues long. After removal of 0 bases from V and 10 bases from J, the junction contained 7 bases not matched to a gene. Germline values: CDR1 MNHNS, CDR2 SASEGT. The receptor comes from an adult who received the AZD1222 COVID-19 vaccine. The chain couples TRBV6-1 to TRBJ2-3; 7 bases match TRBD2. The sequenced sample was peripheral blood, obtained 28 days after the second AZD1222 dose. This CDR3 is CASSEAGGEAPQYF. CDR3 nucleotides: TGTGCCAGCAGTGAAGCGGGGGGGGAGGCCCCGCAGTATTTT.